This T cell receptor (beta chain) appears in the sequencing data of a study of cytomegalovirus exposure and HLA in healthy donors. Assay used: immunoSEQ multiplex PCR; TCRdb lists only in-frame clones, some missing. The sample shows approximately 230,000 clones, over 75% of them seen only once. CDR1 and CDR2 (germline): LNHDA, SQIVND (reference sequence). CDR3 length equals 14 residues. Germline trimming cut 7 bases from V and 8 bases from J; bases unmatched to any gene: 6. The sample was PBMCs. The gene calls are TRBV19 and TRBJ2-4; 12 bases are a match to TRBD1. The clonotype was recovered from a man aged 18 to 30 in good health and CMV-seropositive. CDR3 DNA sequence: TGTGCCAGTACCCCGGGACAGGGGGCTCACATTCAGTACTTC. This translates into CASTPGQGAHIQYF.